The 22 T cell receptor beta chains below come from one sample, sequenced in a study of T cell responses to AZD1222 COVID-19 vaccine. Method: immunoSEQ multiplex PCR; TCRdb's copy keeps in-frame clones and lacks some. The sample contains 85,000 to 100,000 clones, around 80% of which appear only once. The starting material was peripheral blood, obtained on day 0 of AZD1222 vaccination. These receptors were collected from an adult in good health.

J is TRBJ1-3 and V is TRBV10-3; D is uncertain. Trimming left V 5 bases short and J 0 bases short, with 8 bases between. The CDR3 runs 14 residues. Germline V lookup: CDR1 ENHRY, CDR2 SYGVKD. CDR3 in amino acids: CAISYGVSGNTIYF. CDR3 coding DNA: TGTGCCATCAGTTACGGAGTCTCTGGAAACACCATATATTTT.

DNA for the CDR3: TGTGCCAGTAGTATAGTCGGCAGCTACGAGCAGTACTTC. Its protein product is CASSIVGSYEQYF. This sequence joins TRBV19 and TRBJ2-7, with D uncertain. The CDR3 has 13 residues. CDR1 and CDR2 (germline): LNHDA, SQIVND (reference sequence). Trimming stripped 1 base from V and 3 bases from J, with 7 bases between.

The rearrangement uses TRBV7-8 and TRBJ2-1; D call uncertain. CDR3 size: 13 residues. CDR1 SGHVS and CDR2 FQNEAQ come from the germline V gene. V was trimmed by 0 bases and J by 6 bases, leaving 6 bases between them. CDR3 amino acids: CASSLARRNEQFF. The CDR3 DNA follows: TGTGCCAGCAGCTTAGCTAGACGCAATGAGCAGTTCTTC.

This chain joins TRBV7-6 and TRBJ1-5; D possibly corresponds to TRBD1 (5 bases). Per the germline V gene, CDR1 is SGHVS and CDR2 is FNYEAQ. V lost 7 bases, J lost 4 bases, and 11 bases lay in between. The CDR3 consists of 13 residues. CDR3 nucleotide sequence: TGTGCCAGCACTCTGGGGGAGAATCAGCCCCAGCATTTT. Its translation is CASTLGENQPQHF.

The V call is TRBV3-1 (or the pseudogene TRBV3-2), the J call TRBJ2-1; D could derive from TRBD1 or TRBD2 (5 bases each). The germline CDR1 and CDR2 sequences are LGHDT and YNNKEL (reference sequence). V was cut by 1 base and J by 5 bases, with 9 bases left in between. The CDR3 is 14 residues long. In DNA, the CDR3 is TGTGCCAGCAGCCAAGGGGGCGGGCACAATGAGCAGTTCTTC. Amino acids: CASSQGGGHNEQFF.

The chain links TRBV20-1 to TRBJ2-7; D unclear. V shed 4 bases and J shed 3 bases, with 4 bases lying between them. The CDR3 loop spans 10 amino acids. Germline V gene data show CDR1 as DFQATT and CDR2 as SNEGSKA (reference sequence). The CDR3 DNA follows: TGCAGTGCTACCCTCTACGAGCAGTACTTC. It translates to CSATLYEQYF.

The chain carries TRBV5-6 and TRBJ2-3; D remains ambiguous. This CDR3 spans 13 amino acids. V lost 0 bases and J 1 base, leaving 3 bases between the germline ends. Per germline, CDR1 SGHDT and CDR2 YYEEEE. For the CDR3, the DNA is TGTGCCAGCAGCTTGGGGCGCACAGATACGCAGTATTTT. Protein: CASSLGRTDTQYF.

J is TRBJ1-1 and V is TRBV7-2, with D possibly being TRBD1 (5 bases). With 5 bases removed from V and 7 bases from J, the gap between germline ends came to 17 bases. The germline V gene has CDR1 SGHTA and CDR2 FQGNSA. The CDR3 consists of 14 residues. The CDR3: CASSKSRVEVEAFF. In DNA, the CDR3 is TGTGCCAGCAGCAAATCCAGGGTGGAGGTTGAAGCTTTCTTT. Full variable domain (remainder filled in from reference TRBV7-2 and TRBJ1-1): GAGVSQSPSNKVTEKGKDVELRCDPISGHTALYWYRQSLGQGLEFLIYFQGNSAPDKSGLPSDRFSAERTGGSVSTLTIQRTQQEDSAVYLCASSKSRVEVEAFFGQGTRLTVV.

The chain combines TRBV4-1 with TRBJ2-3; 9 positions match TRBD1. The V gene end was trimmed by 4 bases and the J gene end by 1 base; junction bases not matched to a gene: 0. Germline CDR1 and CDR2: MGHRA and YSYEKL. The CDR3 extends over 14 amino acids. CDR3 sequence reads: CASSRTGGTDTQYF. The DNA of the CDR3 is TGCGCCAGCAGCCGGACAGGGGGCACAGATACGCAGTATTTT.

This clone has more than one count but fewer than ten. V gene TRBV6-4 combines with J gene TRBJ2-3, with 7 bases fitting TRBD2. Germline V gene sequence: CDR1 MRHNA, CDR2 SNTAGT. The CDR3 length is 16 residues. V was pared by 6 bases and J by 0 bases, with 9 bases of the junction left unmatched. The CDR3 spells CASSSGTTLSTDTQYF. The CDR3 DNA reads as TGTGCCAGCAGCTCCGGGACTACACTAAGCACAGATACGCAGTATTTT.

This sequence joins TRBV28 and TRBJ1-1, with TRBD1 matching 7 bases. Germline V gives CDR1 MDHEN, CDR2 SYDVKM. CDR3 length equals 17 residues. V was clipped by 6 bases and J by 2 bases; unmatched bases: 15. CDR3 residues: CASRDRRGRRTNTEAFF. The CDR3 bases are TGTGCCAGCAGGGACCGTAGGGGGCGACGTACCAACACTGAAGCTTTCTTT.

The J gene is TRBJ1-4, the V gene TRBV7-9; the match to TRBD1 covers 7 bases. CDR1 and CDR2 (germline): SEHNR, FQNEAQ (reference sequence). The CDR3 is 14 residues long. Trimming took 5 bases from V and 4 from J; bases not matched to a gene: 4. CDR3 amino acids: CASSIRDSNEKLFF. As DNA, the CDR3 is TGTGCCAGCAGCATCCGGGACAGTAATGAAAAACTGTTTTTT.

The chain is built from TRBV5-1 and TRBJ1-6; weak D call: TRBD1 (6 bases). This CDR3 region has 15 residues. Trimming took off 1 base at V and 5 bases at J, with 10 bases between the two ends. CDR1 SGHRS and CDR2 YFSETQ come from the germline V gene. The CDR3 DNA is TGCGCCAGCAGCTTGACAGGGACCCATAATTCACCCCTCCACTTT. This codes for CASSLTGTHNSPLHF. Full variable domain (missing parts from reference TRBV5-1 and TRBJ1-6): KAGVTQTPRYLIKTRGQQVTLSCSPISGHRSVSWYQQTPGQGLQFLFEYFSETQRNKGNFPGRFSGRQFSNSRSEMNVSTLELGDSALYLCASSLTGTHNSPLHFGNGTRLTVT.

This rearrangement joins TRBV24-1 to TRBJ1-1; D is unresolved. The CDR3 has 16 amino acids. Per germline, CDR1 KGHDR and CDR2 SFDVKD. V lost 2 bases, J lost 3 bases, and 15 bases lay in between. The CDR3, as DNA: TGTGCCACCAGTGATTCCCTATGTTCAGGAGACACTGAAGCTTTCTTT. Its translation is CATSDSLCSGDTEAFF.

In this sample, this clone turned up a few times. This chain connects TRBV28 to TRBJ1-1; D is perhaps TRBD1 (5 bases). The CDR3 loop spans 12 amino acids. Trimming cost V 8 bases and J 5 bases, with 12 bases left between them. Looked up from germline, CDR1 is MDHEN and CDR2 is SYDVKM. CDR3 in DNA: TGTGCCAGCGCTCGGGGGAAAACTGAAGCTTTCTTT. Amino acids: CASARGKTEAFF.

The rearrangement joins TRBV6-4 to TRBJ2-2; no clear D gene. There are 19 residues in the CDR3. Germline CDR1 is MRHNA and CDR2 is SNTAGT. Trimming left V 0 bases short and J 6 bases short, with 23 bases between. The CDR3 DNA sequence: TGTGCCAGCAGTGACTCGATTTCTGAGGCTGGCGGTGATGCCGGGGAGCTGTTTTTT. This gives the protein CASSDSISEAGGDAGELFF.

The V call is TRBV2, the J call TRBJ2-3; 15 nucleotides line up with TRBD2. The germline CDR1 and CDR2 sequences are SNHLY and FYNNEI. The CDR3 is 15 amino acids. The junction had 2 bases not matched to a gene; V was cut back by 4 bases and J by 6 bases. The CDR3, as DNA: TGTGCCAGCAGTGCTGGACTAGCGGGAGGGGATACGCAGTATTTT. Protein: CASSAGLAGGDTQYF.

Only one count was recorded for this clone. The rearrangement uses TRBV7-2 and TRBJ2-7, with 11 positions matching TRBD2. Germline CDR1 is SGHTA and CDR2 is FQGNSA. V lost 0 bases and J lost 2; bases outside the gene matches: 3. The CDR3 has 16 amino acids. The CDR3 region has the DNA TGTGCCAGCAGCTTAGCTAGCGGGAGGGCCGCCTACGAGCAGTACTTC. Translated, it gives CASSLASGRAAYEQYF.

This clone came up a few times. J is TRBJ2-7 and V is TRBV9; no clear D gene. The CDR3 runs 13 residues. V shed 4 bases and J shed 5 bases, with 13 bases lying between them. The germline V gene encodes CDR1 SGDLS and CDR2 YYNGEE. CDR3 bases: TGTGCCAGCAGCCAGAACCAACGTAACGAGCAGTACTTC. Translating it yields CASSQNQRNEQYF.

CDR3 residues: CASTTLQGTDTQYF. CDR3 coding DNA: TGTGCCAGCACTACCCTTCAGGGCACAGATACGCAGTATTTT. This chain connects TRBV6-5 to TRBJ2-3, with D hard to call. V lost 7 bases and J lost 1, with 12 bases in between. Germline loops: CDR1 MNHEY, CDR2 SVGAGI. The CDR3 is 14 amino acids.

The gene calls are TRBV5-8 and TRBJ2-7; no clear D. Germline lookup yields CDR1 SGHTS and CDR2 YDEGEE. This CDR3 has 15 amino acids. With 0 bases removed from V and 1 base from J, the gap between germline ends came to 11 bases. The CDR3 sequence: CASSLVRRRSYEQYF. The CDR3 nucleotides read TGTGCCAGCAGCTTGGTCCGCCGACGATCCTACGAGCAGTACTTC. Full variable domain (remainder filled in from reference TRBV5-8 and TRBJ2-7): EAGVTQSPTHLIKTRGQQATLRCSPISGHTSVYWYQQALGLGLQFLLWYDEGEERNRGNFPPRFSGRQFPNYSSELNVNALELEDSALYLCASSLVRRRSYEQYFGPGTRLTVT.

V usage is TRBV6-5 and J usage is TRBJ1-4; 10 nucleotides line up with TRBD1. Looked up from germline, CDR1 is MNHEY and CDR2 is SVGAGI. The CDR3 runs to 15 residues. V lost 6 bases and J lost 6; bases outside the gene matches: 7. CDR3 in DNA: TGTGCCAGCAGCCACCGACAGGGGGCGGATGAAAAACTGTTTTTT. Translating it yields CASSHRQGADEKLFF.